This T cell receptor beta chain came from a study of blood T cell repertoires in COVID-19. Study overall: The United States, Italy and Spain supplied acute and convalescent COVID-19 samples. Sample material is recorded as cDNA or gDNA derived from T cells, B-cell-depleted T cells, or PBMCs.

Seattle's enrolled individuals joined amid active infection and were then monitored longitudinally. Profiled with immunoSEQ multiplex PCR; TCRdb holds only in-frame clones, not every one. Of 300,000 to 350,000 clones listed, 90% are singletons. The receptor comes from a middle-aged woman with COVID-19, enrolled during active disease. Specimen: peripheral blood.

This CDR3 reads CASSLDGGNGYTF. In nucleotides, the CDR3 is TGTGCCAGCAGCTTGGATGGGGGCAATGGCTACACCTTC. The V gene is TRBV5-4, the J gene TRBJ1-2; D is perhaps TRBD1 (6 bases). V dropped 0 bases and J dropped 6 bases, with 9 bases sitting between them. The CDR3 spans 13 residues. Germline V CDR1 and CDR2: SGHNT, YYREEE (reference sequence). Full variable domain (rest looked up from reference TRBV5-4 and TRBJ1-2): ETGVTQSPTHLIKTRGQQVTLRCSSQSGHNTVSWYQQALGQGPQFIFQYYREEENGRGNFPPRFSGLQFPNYSSELNVNALELDDSALYLCASSLDGGNGYTFGSGTRLTVV.